Below, one T cell receptor beta chain is given with its context. This clone was seen once. Its antigen is unknown. The input lacks base qualities; no much larger clone sits a single base away. Donors were healthy HIV-negative adults with no recently reported acute infections or vaccinations. All donors were Caucasian adults living in Nashville, Tennessee, USA. CD4+ T cells were enriched by magnetic negative selection; naive cells were then positively selected on CD45RA, and the negative fraction formed the memory subset. After blood collection by leukapheresis, PBMCs were isolated using Ficoll-Histopaque density gradient centrifugation and then cryopreserved in the vapor phase of liquid nitrogen. Analytical flow cytometry was used to check the purity and quantity of each magnetically sorted T cell population. Each sorted fraction had its genomic DNA isolated and then quantified by UV absorbance on a Nanodrop 2000c.

The data belong to a study of shared clonotypes between healthy human individuals (dated by TCRdb to about 2020). Some background on the complete study: A few men and two women, aged 18 to 49 years, made up the cohort. To increase sequencing depth and limit assay-specific biases, TCR repertoire library preparation and sequencing were carried out by different laboratories using diverse techniques. The study deeply sequenced blood TCR repertoires of five healthy adults to estimate repertoire size and the extent of clonotype sharing between individuals. Each donor's leukapheresis produced roughly between roughly 0.85 and 10 billion PBMCs. For each donor, three plates each were used for CD4 naive and CD4 memory, two plates were used for CD8 naive, and one plate was used for CD8 memory.

TCR CDR3 regions were amplified from genomic DNA by multiplex PCR using the deep immunoSEQ assay. Extracted genomic DNA from each cell subset was distributed evenly across all wells of several immunoSEQ 96-well plates, and each plate was treated as a replicate. For sorted subsets, each replicate PCR was loaded with around 200 ng genomic DNA, equivalent to 25,000 to 35,000 T cell genomes. The purified libraries were quantified using a Qubit 3.0 fluorometer, sized with a Bioanalyzer 2100, and then quantified again using the KAPA Library Quantification kit. Every immunoSEQ 96-well plate was sequenced on a separate single-read 150-cycle Illumina NextSeq 550 flow cell. The source study handled its data this way. Because the immunoSEQ output held only junctional sequences and lacked quality scores, the filtering could not match the filtering applied to full-length reads. To assign V/J genes and CDR3, sequences were annotated against IMGT germline references using PyIR, a Python wrapper for IgBLAST v1.9. Reads were removed for weak V/J assignments (E-value above 1e-6), missing CDR3, stop codons, out-of-frame junctions, or ambiguous translated residues. V3J clonotypes were defined by identical inferred V gene, J gene, and CDR3 amino acid sequence. Percentage overlap between repertoires was calculated by dividing the number of shared unique clonotypes by the size of the smaller repertoire. RTK rarefaction, the Chao1 estimator, and Recon v2.1 estimates of unobserved clonotypes were used to assess repertoire richness. For all TCRbeta clonotypes obtained by the gDNA method from a few donors, generation probabilities were computed with OLGA. TCRdb stores this immuneACCESS table with in-frame sequences only. Part of the clones is absent; in the studies checked, under half of the shortfall reflects unresolved V genes, and no reason is known for the rest. D and trimming were read from the DNA, whereas the V and J calls and clone size are those reported in that table. The table for this sample lists 550,000 to 700,000 clones; around four fifths of them were counted only once. 1.5% to 2% of the sample belongs to the ten largest clones.

General conclusions and limits of the study: Naive subsets generally had larger estimated clonotype richness than memory subsets. Only blood was sampled, and tissue TCR repertoires likely differ from those in blood. Based on pairwise subsampling, the degree of clonotype sharing among donors was expected to be affected by sequencing depth. Around 5% of naive CD4, roughly 3.5% of naive CD8, approximately 2% of memory CD4, and over 0.35% of memory CD8 clonotypes were shared across a few donors. Incomplete sequencing was indicated by rarefaction of sorted-subset datasets, despite the large sequencing depth. The small number of donors limited the genetic and exposure-history diversity represented. Compared with non-shared clonotypes, the clonotypes found in all four sorted-subset donors had higher generation probabilities.

The clonotype comes from a woman aged 25-40 years in good health. What was sequenced was memory CD4+ T cells sorted from blood. The cell subset or site tag for this specimen amounts to: CD45RA-negative fraction.

Here the CDR3 is given as CASSMGQDFGKLFF. The bases are TGCGCCAGCAGCATGGGACAGGATTTTGGAAAACTGTTTTTT. The chain joins TRBV5-1 to TRBJ1-4; the central 8 bases match TRBD1. From cysteine to phenylalanine, the CDR3 is 14 amino acids long. Here the CDR3 DNA is all that survives: 42 bases in frame from base 1. The germline V gene provides CDR1 SGHRS and CDR2 YFSETQ. The germline V end is reduced by 4 bases and the J end by 10 bases; junction bases left unmatched: 9.